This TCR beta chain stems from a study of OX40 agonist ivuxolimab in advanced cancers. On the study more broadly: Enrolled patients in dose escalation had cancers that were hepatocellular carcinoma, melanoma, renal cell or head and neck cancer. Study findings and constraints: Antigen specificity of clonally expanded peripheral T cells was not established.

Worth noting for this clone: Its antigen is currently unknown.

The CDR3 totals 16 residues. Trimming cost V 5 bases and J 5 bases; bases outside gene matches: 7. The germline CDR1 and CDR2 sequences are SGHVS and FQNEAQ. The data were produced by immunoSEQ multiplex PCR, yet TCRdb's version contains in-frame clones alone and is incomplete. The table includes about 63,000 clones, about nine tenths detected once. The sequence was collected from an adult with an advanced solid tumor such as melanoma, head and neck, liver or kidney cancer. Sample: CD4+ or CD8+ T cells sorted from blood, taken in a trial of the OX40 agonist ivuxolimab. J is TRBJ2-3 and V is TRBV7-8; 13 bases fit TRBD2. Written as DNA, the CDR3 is TGTGCCAGCAGCCCAGGACTAGCGGGAGCTGTAGATACGCAGTATTTT. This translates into CASSPGLAGAVDTQYF.